This T cell receptor beta chain appears in the sequencing data of a study of blood T cells in healthy people across ages. The study recruited healthy Caucasian donors from Russia who were aged roughly 6 to 95. The second PCR ran about 6 to 12 cycles with a sample-barcoded 5' primer and J-beta primers. Each cDNA molecule was tagged by a template-switch adaptor with 12 random nucleotides. TCRdb redid the calling of the 5' RACE reads with MiXCR, one entry per CDR3 protein. The sample holds around 1.1 million distinct CDR3 sequences; around two fifths are singletons and the top ten take around 13%. CDR1 MNHNY and CDR2 SVGAGI come from the germline V gene (reference sequence). The CDR3 is 13 amino acids. The V end lost 6 bases, the J end lost 2 bases, and 10 bases lay between the germline ends.

The clonotype originates from a man younger than 30 in good health. The chain recombines TRBV6-6 with TRBJ1-2; D uncertain. Material for sequencing was blood. The CDR3 region has the DNA TGTGCCAGCAGGCACAGAAACAACTATGGCTACACCTTC. Protein product: CASRHRNNYGYTF.